A single sample gave rise to the 13 T cell receptor beta chains below, sequenced in a study of T cells in narcolepsy. Some clones are missing from TCRdb's copy, which holds only in-frame ones; the method was immunoSEQ multiplex PCR. The sample carries approximately 30,000 clones, 80% recorded once. The sequenced material came from memory (CD45RA-) CD4+ T cells from blood. The source of these receptors is a human donor in good health.

This clone has only one observation. V and J are TRBV30 and TRBJ1-5, with D perhaps matching TRBD1 (5 bases). Trimming stripped 1 base from V and 2 bases from J, with 6 bases between. CDR3 length: 13 amino acids. The germline gives CDR1 GTSNPN, CDR2 SVGIG (reference sequence). CDR3 nucleotides: TGTGCCTGGAGTGGGGGGGGCAATCAGCCCCAGCATTTT. It codes for CAWSGGGNQPQHF. Full variable domain (missing parts from reference TRBV30 and TRBJ1-5): SQTIHQWPATLVQPVGSPLSLECTVEGTSNPNLYWYRQAAGRGLQLLFYSVGIGQISSEVPQNLSASRPQDRQFILSSKKLLLSDSGFYLCAWSGGGNQPQHFGDGTRLSIL.

The V and J genes are TRBV5-6 and TRBJ1-2; D is perhaps TRBD1 (5 bases). The length of the CDR3 is 15 residues. The V end lost 1 base, the J end lost 5 bases, and 15 bases lay between the germline ends. CDR1 and CDR2 from the germline V gene are SGHDT and YYEEEE. CDR3 coding DNA: TGTGCCAGCAGCTTGCCCTCCGCAGGGACTTATGGCTACACCTTC. Residues: CASSLPSAGTYGYTF. Looking up the rest from reference TRBV5-6 and TRBJ1-2 gives the full variable domain: DAGVTQSPTHLIKTRGQQVTLRCSPKSGHDTVSWYQQALGQGPQFIFQYYEEEERQRGNFPDRFSGHQFPNYSSELNVNALLLGDSALYLCASSLPSAGTYGYTFGSGTRLTVV.

As concerns this clone: The same CDR3 can be traced to other DNA sequences in this sample. The chain is built from TRBV4-3 and TRBJ2-2; D ambiguous. The CDR3 is 15 amino acids. CDR1 and CDR2 (germline): LGHNA, YSLEER. Trimming took off 0 bases at V and 2 bases at J, with 7 bases between the two ends. In nucleotides, the CDR3 is TGCGCCAGCAGCCAAGATTCCAGAAACACCGGGGAGCTGTTTTTT. It specifies CASSQDSRNTGELFF.

The V and J genes are TRBV5-1 and TRBJ2-2; D remains ambiguous. Germline V lookup: CDR1 SGHRS, CDR2 YFSETQ. Trimming shortened V by 2 bases and J by 4 bases, and 12 bases separated the two germline ends. This CDR3 is 15 amino acids long. The CDR3 spells CASSFFSGPTGELFF. CDR3 coding DNA: TGCGCCAGCAGCTTTTTCTCCGGTCCCACCGGGGAGCTGTTTTTT. Filled out from reference TRBV5-1 and TRBJ2-2, the complete variable domain reads KAGVTQTPRYLIKTRGQQVTLSCSPISGHRSVSWYQQTPGQGLQFLFEYFSETQRNKGNFPGRFSGRQFSNSRSEMNVSTLELGDSALYLCASSFFSGPTGELFFGEGSRLTVL.

The CDR3 region is CASSLARENIQYF. The CDR3 coding sequence is TGTGCCAGCAGCTTAGCACGGGAGAACATTCAGTACTTC. The genes are TRBV7-8 and TRBJ2-4; tentative D call: TRBD2 (6 bases). Per the germline V gene, CDR1 is SGHVS and CDR2 is FQNEAQ. CDR3 length equals 13 residues. V shed 0 bases and J shed 7 bases, with 7 bases lying between them.

The chain recombines TRBV6-1 with TRBJ1-2, with 7 bases matching TRBD1. The CDR3 length is 13 residues. Trimming at V came to 8 bases and at J to 8 bases, leaving 11 bases not matched to a gene. From germline, CDR1 is MNHNS and CDR2 SASEGT. CDR3 protein: CASHLTGPVGYTF. The CDR3 coding sequence is TGTGCCAGCCATCTGACAGGGCCGGTGGGCTACACCTTC.

The V call is TRBV12-5, the J call TRBJ2-2, with TRBD2 matching 9 bases. CDR1 and CDR2 (germline): LGHNT, FRNRAP. The V and J ends lost 0 bases and 4 bases, in that order; junction bases with no gene match: 0. There are 15 residues in the CDR3. CDR3 protein: CASGLVLAGTGELFF. The CDR3 DNA is TGTGCTAGTGGTTTGGTACTAGCGGGCACCGGGGAGCTGTTTTTT.

The chain joins TRBV6-1 to TRBJ2-5; 11 positions match TRBD1. With 6 bases clipped from V and 7 bases from J, the junction kept 7 bases outside the gene matches. From germline, CDR1 is MNHNS and CDR2 SASEGT. This CDR3 contains 14 residues. The CDR3 nucleotides read TGTGCCAGCAGCGAAACAGGGACAGGGGGGACCCAGTACTTC. Protein: CASSETGTGGTQYF.

As regards this clone: Other DNA sequences in the sample encode the same CDR3. The gene calls are TRBV7-9 and TRBJ2-7; D gene ambiguous. This CDR3 contains 14 residues. In germline, CDR1 is SEHNR, CDR2 FQNEAQ (reference sequence). The V gene lost 1 base and the J gene lost 4 bases, with 11 bases spanning the gap. The CDR3 sequence: CASSLVPSRYEQYF. In nucleotides, the CDR3 is TGTGCCAGCAGCTTAGTCCCAAGCCGGTACGAGCAGTACTTC.

The chain is built from TRBV28 and TRBJ1-2, with a weak D call TRBD1 (5 bases). CDR1 is MDHEN and CDR2 is SYDVKM in the germline V gene. This CDR3 contains 16 residues. The V gene lost 4 bases and the J gene lost 3 bases, with 18 bases spanning the gap. CDR3 sequence reads: CASSSLWGTGDYGYTF. The CDR3 nucleotides read TGTGCCAGCAGTTCCCTATGGGGGACCGGGGACTATGGCTACACCTTC.

V is TRBV5-6 and J is TRBJ2-1, with D possibly TRBD2 on 7 matching bases. CDR3 length: 15 amino acids. Trimming stripped 6 bases from V and 12 bases from J, with 25 bases between. The V gene's germline CDR1 is SGHDT and CDR2 YYEEEE. CDR3 sequence reads: CASTLGGGPQWRQFF. The CDR3 DNA reads as TGTGCCAGCACCCTAGGGGGGGGGCCTCAGTGGAGGCAGTTCTTC. Drawing the rest from reference TRBV5-6 and TRBJ2-1, the complete variable domain is DAGVTQSPTHLIKTRGQQVTLRCSPKSGHDTVSWYQQALGQGPQFIFQYYEEEERQRGNFPDRFSGHQFPNYSSELNVNALLLGDSALYLCASTLGGGPQWRQFFGPGTRLTVL.

The genes are TRBV11-2 and TRBJ2-2, with unresolved D. V lost 3 bases and J 0 bases, leaving 8 bases between the germline ends. CDR1 and CDR2 from the germline V gene are SGHAT and FQNNGV. The length of the CDR3 is 15 residues. This chain's CDR3 is CASSFLWANTGELFF. The CDR3 bases are TGTGCCAGCAGCTTCCTGTGGGCGAACACCGGGGAGCTGTTTTTT.

The gene calls are TRBV9 and TRBJ1-1; 11 bases are a match to TRBD1. Unmatched junction bases numbered 7, after V lost 4 bases and J lost 5 bases. The germline V gene encodes CDR1 SGDLS and CDR2 YYNGEE. The CDR3 is made up of 15 amino acids. DNA of the CDR3: TGTGCCAGCAGCCCCCAGGACAGGGGGCTAACTGAAGCTTTCTTT. The encoded protein is CASSPQDRGLTEAFF.